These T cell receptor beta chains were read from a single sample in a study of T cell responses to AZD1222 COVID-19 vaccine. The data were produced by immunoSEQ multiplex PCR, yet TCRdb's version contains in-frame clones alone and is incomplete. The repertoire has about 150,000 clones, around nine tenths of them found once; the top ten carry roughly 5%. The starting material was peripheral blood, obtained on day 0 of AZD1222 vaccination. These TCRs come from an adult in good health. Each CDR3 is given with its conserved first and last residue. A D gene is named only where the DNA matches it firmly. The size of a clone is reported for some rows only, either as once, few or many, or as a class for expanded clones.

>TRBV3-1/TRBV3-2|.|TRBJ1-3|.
CASSFSNGNTIYF
TGTGCCAGCAGCTTTTCAAATGGAAACACCATATATTTT
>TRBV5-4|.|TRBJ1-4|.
CASSLSSGTNEKLFF
TGTGCCAGCAGCTTGTCGAGTGGAACTAATGAAAAACTGTTTTTT
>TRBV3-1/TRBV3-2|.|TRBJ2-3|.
CASGRRGPKTDTQYF
TGTGCCAGCGGCCGGCGGGGGCCCAAGACAGATACGCAGTATTTT
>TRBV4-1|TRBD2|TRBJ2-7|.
CASSQGTSGAHEQYF
TGCGCCAGCAGCCAGGGGACTAGCGGGGCCCACGAGCAGTACTTC
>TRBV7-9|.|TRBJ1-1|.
CASRQDREAFF
TGTGCCAGCAGACAAGACCGGGAGGCTTTCTTT
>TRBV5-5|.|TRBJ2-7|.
CASSLDSMSYEQYF
TGTGCCAGCAGCTTGGATTCCATGTCCTACGAGCAGTACTTC
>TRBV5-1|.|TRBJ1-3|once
CASSSQAPSSGNTIYF
TGCGCCAGCAGCTCACAGGCCCCCTCCTCTGGAAACACCATATATTTT
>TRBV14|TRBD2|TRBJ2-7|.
CASSRRASGRNFVRYEQYF
TGTGCCAGCAGCCGGAGGGCTAGCGGGAGGAATTTTGTAAGGTACGAGCAGTACTTC
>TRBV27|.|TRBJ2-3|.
CASWGFYGSSTDTQYF
TGTGCCAGCTGGGGGTTCTACGGGAGCAGCACAGATACGCAGTATTTT
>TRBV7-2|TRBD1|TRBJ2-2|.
CASSTDREELFF
TGTGCCAGCAGCACGGACAGGGAGGAGCTGTTTTTT
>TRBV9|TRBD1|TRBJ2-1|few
CASSVVETGLYEQFF
TGTGCCAGCAGCGTAGTCGAGACAGGGCTTTACGAGCAGTTCTTC
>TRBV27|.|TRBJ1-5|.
CASSPEGPTQSQPQHF
TGTGCCAGCAGTCCTGAAGGGCCAACCCAATCTCAGCCCCAGCATTTT
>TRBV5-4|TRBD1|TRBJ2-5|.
CASSPTGVRTQYF
TGTGCCAGCAGCCCGACAGGGGTACGGACCCAGTACTTC
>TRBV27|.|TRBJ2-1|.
CASSLSGERGNEQFF
TGTGCCAGCAGTTTATCAGGTGAAAGGGGCAATGAGCAGTTCTTC
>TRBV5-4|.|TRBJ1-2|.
CASSLDSYGYTF
TGTGCCAGCAGCTTGGACAGCTATGGCTACACCTTC
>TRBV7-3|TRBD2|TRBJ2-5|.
CASSSSTSGKETQYF
TGTGCCAGCAGCTCCTCGACTAGCGGCAAAGAGACCCAGTACTTC
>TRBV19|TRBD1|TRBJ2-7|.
CASSIGQGGYEQYF
TGTGCCAGTAGTATTGGACAGGGGGGCTACGAGCAGTACTTC
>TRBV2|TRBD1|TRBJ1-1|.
CASRRTGTMNTEAFF
TGTGCCAGCAGGCGGACAGGGACTATGAACACTGAAGCTTTCTTT
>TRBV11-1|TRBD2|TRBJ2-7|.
CASSQGLAGNEQYF
TGTGCCAGCAGCCAAGGACTAGCGGGAAACGAGCAGTACTTC
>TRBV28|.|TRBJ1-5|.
CASMVGSNQPQHF
TGTGCCAGCATGGTTGGTTCCAATCAGCCCCAGCATTTT
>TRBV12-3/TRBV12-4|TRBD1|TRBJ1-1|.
CASNIQGVEAFF
TGTGCCAGCAATATCCAGGGGGTTGAAGCTTTCTTT
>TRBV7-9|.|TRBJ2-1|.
CASSATGNEQFF
TGTGCCAGCAGCGCCACAGGTAATGAGCAGTTCTTC
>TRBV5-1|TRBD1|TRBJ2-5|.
CASSSARQGFETQYF
TGCGCCAGCAGCTCGGCTAGACAGGGTTTTGAGACCCAGTACTTC
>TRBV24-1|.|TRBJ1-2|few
CATSDSGESNYGYTF
TGTGCCACCAGTGATTCGGGGGAAAGTAACTATGGCTACACCTTC
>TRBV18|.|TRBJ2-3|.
CASSPENTDTQYF
TGTGCCAGCTCACCAGAGAATACAGATACGCAGTATTTT
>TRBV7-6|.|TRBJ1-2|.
CASSLDEGMNYGYTF
TGTGCCAGCAGCTTAGACGAGGGGATGAACTATGGCTACACCTTC
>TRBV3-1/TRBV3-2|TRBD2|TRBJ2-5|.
CASSQEKGRGQETQYF
TGTGCCAGCAGCCAAGAGAAGGGGAGGGGCCAAGAGACCCAGTACTTC
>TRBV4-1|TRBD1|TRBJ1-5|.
CASSLDRENQPQHF
TGCGCCAGCAGCCTCGACAGGGAAAATCAGCCCCAGCATTTT
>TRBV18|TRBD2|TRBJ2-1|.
CASRGTSGNNEQFF
TGTGCCAGCCGCGGGACTAGCGGCAACAATGAGCAGTTCTTC